This TCR beta chain was observed in a study of cytomegalovirus exposure and HLA in healthy donors. A multiplex PCR was run with 60 Vbeta primers and 13 Jbeta primers. Assay: immunoSEQ multiplex PCR; the TCRdb copy retains only in-frame clones and omits some. The sample records 150,000 to 200,000 clones, around 77% being singletons. Trimming cost V 3 bases and J 1 base, with 12 bases left between them. The V gene's germline CDR1 is LNHDA and CDR2 SQIVND (reference sequence). The CDR3 loop spans 15 amino acids. This receptor was identified in a woman in her twenties or thirties in good health and CMV-seronegative. The gene calls are TRBV19 and TRBJ1-1, with D tentatively TRBD1 (5 bases). Sequencing was done on a sample of PBMCs. The CDR3 DNA reads TGTGCCAGTAGTATTTATGCGGGGCCGAACACTGAAGCTTTCTTT. Its protein is CASSIYAGPNTEAFF.